The 29 T cell receptor beta chains below were found in one sample sequenced in a study of radiation and T cells in renal cell carcinoma. Generated by immunoSEQ multiplex PCR, the TCRdb table keeps only in-frame clones and is missing some. Here the sample spans under 150,000 clones, approximately 80% being singletons. This sample's time point: blood 2 weeks post-SBRT. Treatment meaning: 15 Gy SBRT to primary tumor, nephrectomy 4 weeks later. The sample consisted of blood, taken from a patient whose treatment included radiotherapy and nephrectomy. Receptor source: an older woman with renal cell carcinoma.

The chain is built from TRBV6-6 and TRBJ2-1; D possibly corresponds to TRBD2 (5 bases). V was shortened by 0 bases and J by 3 bases, with 12 bases between the two germline ends. Germline V gene lookup returns CDR1 MNHNY and CDR2 SVGAGI (reference sequence). The CDR3 runs to 16 residues. The CDR3 is CASSYSNGNFYNEQFF. DNA of the CDR3: TGTGCCAGCAGTTACTCGAACGGGAATTTCTACAATGAGCAGTTCTTC.

This clone was observed many times. J is TRBJ1-2 and V is TRBV7-3, with D possibly matching TRBD1 (5 bases). V lost 5 bases to trimming and J lost 4 bases, with 14 bases between them. This CDR3 spans 14 amino acids. The germline gives CDR1 SGHTA, CDR2 FQGTGA. The CDR3: CASSPSPGVYGYTF. CDR3 DNA sequence: TGTGCCAGCAGCCCCTCTCCGGGGGTCTATGGCTACACCTTC.

This clone was observed a single time. This rearrangement joins TRBV6-5 to TRBJ1-5; a weak D match, TRBD1 (6 bases). The germline CDR1 and CDR2 sequences are MNHEY and SVGAGI. Trimming took 5 bases from V and 3 from J, leaving 8 bases between them. CDR3 size: 13 residues. CDR3 bases: TGTGCCAGCAGTGACAGGCACAATCAGCCCCAGCATTTT. Translation: CASSDRHNQPQHF.

This sequence joins TRBV7-2 and TRBJ2-7, with 8 bases lining up with TRBD1. Germline values: CDR1 SGHTA, CDR2 FQGNSA. With 5 bases clipped from V and 5 bases from J, the junction kept 8 bases outside the gene matches. The CDR3 is 14 residues long. CDR3 sequence (DNA): TGTGCCAGCAGCCGAAGGACAGGGTTGGACGAGCAGTACTTC. This codes for CASSRRTGLDEQYF.

This chain connects TRBV9 to TRBJ1-6; TRBD1 is a possible D gene (5 bases). V lost 0 bases and J 6 bases, leaving 10 bases between the germline ends. The germline CDR1 and CDR2 sequences are SGDLS and YYNGEE. This CDR3 is built from 15 residues. The DNA of the CDR3 is TGTGCCAGCAGCGTAGGGCGACAGTTTAATTCACCCCTCCACTTT. Amino acid sequence: CASSVGRQFNSPLHF.

The rearrangement uses TRBV7-9 and TRBJ1-1; tentative D call: TRBD1 (5 bases). V lost 0 bases and J lost 5, with 7 bases in between. Germline-derived CDR1 and CDR2 are SEHNR and FQNEAQ (reference sequence). CDR3 length equals 13 residues. DNA for the CDR3: TGTGCCAGCAGCTTAGCGAGGGGAACTGAAGCTTTCTTT. It codes for CASSLARGTEAFF.

This sequence joins TRBV6-1 and TRBJ2-7; no clear D. Germline V CDR1 and CDR2: MNHNS, SASEGT. V gave up 4 bases and J gave up 2 bases, with 12 bases separating them. The CDR3 contains 14 residues. The CDR3 coding sequence is TGTGCCAGCAGTGCAAGGACGGTTACCTACGAGCAGTACTTC. It yields the protein CASSARTVTYEQYF.

CDR3: CSARSGTVLSQFF. CDR3 sequence (DNA): TGCAGCGCAAGATCCGGGACAGTGTTGTCACAGTTCTTC. This sequence joins TRBV29-1 and TRBJ2-1, with TRBD1 identical over 7 bases. The CDR3 length is 13 residues. The germline V gene has CDR1 SQVTM and CDR2 ANQGSEA. The trim removed 7 bases at V and 13 bases at J, leaving 16 bases unmatched.

The rearrangement uses TRBV2 and TRBJ2-1, with 9 bases lining up with TRBD2. Looked up from germline, CDR1 is SNHLY and CDR2 is FYNNEI. The CDR3 is made up of 14 amino acids. V dropped 8 bases and J dropped 6; count of bases not matched to a gene: 8. The CDR3 loop reads CASVAGVTSNEQFF. CDR3 nucleotides: TGTGCCAGCGTAGCGGGAGTGACGTCCAATGAGCAGTTCTTC. Full variable domain (remainder filled in from reference TRBV2 and TRBJ2-1): EPEVTQTPSHQVTQMGQEVILRCVPISNHLYFYWYRQILGQKVEFLVSFYNNEISEKSEIFDDQFSVERPDGSNFTLKIRSTKLEDSAMYFCASVAGVTSNEQFFGPGTRLTVL.

The chain carries TRBV7-9 and TRBJ2-1; no reliable D call. This CDR3 has 12 amino acids. In germline, CDR1 is SEHNR, CDR2 FQNEAQ (reference sequence). V was trimmed by 4 bases and J by 5 bases, leaving 6 bases between them. The CDR3 loop reads CASSSVDNEQFF. The CDR3 coding sequence is TGTGCCAGCAGCTCCGTGGACAATGAGCAGTTCTTC.

The rearrangement links TRBV2 to TRBJ2-2; possibly TRBD2 for D (5 bases). This CDR3 is built from 16 residues. Trimming took off 4 bases at V and 1 base at J, with 13 bases between the two ends. CDR1 and CDR2 (germline): SNHLY, FYNNEI. The CDR3 bases are TGTGCCAGCAGTGCCCGAAACGGGGTGAACACCGGGGAGCTGTTTTTT. This translates into CASSARNGVNTGELFF.

Of note for this clone: At one boundary the junction diverges from the germline segment, which might be a read error. This chain links TRBV7-7 with TRBJ2-2; no definite D call. Germline assignment: CDR1 SSHAT and CDR2 FNYEAQ (reference sequence). The CDR3 is made up of 14 amino acids. The CDR3 spells CASSLRLDTGELFF. The CDR3 DNA is TGTGCTAGCAGCCTTCGACTTGACACCGGGGAGCTGTTTTTT.

The V call is TRBV19, the J call TRBJ2-4; 11 nucleotides match TRBD2. The CDR3 loop spans 15 amino acids. Germline values: CDR1 LNHDA, CDR2 SQIVND (reference sequence). V lost 2 bases and J lost 6; bases outside the gene matches: 3. CDR3 residues: CASSISSGGSNIQYF. Here the CDR3 DNA reads TGTGCCAGTAGTATATCTAGCGGGGGGTCAAACATTCAGTACTTC.

The rearrangement links TRBV9 to TRBJ1-4; the D is unclear. Trimming left V 2 bases short and J 3 bases short, with 8 bases between. Germline values: CDR1 SGDLS, CDR2 YYNGEE. This CDR3 has 14 amino acids. This CDR3 is CASSVFTSNEKLFF. The DNA of the CDR3 is TGTGCCAGCAGCGTCTTCACCTCTAATGAAAAACTGTTTTTT.

The rearrangement links TRBV5-1 to TRBJ2-1; 7 bases match TRBD1. The CDR3 is 14 amino acids. V lost 4 bases, J lost 9 bases, and 10 bases stayed unmatched. Germline V gene data show CDR1 as SGHRS and CDR2 as YFSETQ. The CDR3 region is CASSPGQRTSEQFF. The CDR3 DNA reads TGCGCCAGCAGCCCGGGACAGAGAACTTCTGAGCAGTTCTTC.

This clone was counted once. This chain joins TRBV5-1 and TRBJ2-5; either TRBD1 or TRBD2 may fit D (6 bases each). Germline assignment: CDR1 SGHRS and CDR2 YFSETQ. The CDR3 contains 14 residues. Trimming took off 2 bases at V and 7 bases at J, with 15 bases between the two ends. The CDR3 DNA reads TGCGCCAGCAGCTTCGACGGGGGCGAGGGGACCCAGTACTTC. The encoded protein is CASSFDGGEGTQYF.

The rearrangement links TRBV11-2 to TRBJ1-2; 8 nucleotides line up with TRBD1. Losses at the gene ends were 1 base for V and 8 bases for J; bases not matched to a gene: 3. CDR3 size: 13 residues. Germline loops: CDR1 SGHAT, CDR2 FQNNGV. CDR3 region: CASSLGTGNGYTF. CDR3 bases: TGTGCCAGCAGCTTAGGGACAGGGAACGGCTACACCTTC.

The rearrangement links TRBV18 to TRBJ1-2, with D maybe TRBD1 (5 bases). V was clipped by 3 bases and J by 2 bases, with 10 bases between them. The germline V gene has CDR1 KGHSH and CDR2 LQKENI. The CDR3 sequence is 14 residues long. The CDR3 coding sequence is TGTGCCAGCTCACCCCCGGGACGGAACTATGGCTACACCTTC. Its protein product is CASSPPGRNYGYTF.

The chain combines TRBV30 with TRBJ1-1; the match to TRBD1 covers 10 bases. CDR1 and CDR2 from the germline V gene are GTSNPN and SVGIG (reference sequence). Trimming removed 3 bases from V and 0 bases from J; junction bases left unmatched: 13. The CDR3 consists of 18 residues. This CDR3 reads CAWSGAWTGGMMNTEAFF. The CDR3 DNA follows: TGTGCCTGGAGCGGGGCATGGACAGGGGGGATGATGAACACTGAAGCTTTCTTT.

The rearrangement uses TRBV5-6 and TRBJ1-6; 9 bases line up with TRBD1. Germline CDR1 and CDR2: SGHDT and YYEEEE. Trimming at V came to 4 bases and at J to 10 bases, leaving 9 bases not matched to a gene. The CDR3 has 15 residues. Written as DNA, the CDR3 is TGTGCCAGCAGCCGTGTGGGACAGGGAGGGTCACCCCTCCACTTT. It codes for CASSRVGQGGSPLHF.

The rearrangement links TRBV5-4 to TRBJ2-3; 7 nucleotides line up with TRBD2. The CDR3 spans 16 residues. Germline assignment: CDR1 SGHNT and CDR2 YYREEE (reference sequence). Germline trimming cut 0 bases from V and 2 bases from J; bases unmatched to any gene: 6. The DNA for the CDR3 is TGTGCCAGCAGCTTGGCCGCCCTAGCGGCCACAGATACGCAGTATTTT. This translates into CASSLAALAATDTQYF.

The chain is built from TRBV4-2 and TRBJ2-5; the match to TRBD2 covers 12 bases. Unmatched junction bases numbered 7, after V lost 1 base and J lost 4 bases. The CDR3 covers 17 residues. The germline gives CDR1 LGHNA, CDR2 YNFKEQ. CDR3 DNA sequence: TGTGCCAGCAGCCAAGGATGGGCTAGCGGGAGGGGAGAGACCCAGTACTTC. Translated, it gives CASSQGWASGRGETQYF.

The rearrangement links TRBV19 to TRBJ2-5, with 8 positions matching TRBD2. Germline loops: CDR1 LNHDA, CDR2 SQIVND (reference sequence). This CDR3 contains 15 residues. V lost 4 bases, J lost 4 bases, and 8 bases stayed unmatched. CDR3 nucleotides: TGTGCCAGTAGTACCCTGGGGGCGGGAGGAGAGACCCAGTACTTC. Encoded protein: CASSTLGAGGETQYF.

The gene calls are TRBV6-5 and TRBJ2-3; D remains ambiguous. Germline V gene lookup returns CDR1 MNHEY and CDR2 SVGAGI. This CDR3 contains 13 residues. The germline V and J ends were trimmed by 5 bases and 4 bases, with 10 bases remaining between them. This CDR3 reads CASSGPPPDTQYF. CDR3 DNA sequence: TGTGCCAGCAGTGGACCCCCCCCAGATACGCAGTATTTT.

The chain uses TRBV6-5 and TRBJ1-2; D not resolved. V was clipped by 6 bases and J by 8 bases, with 10 bases between them. The CDR3 extends over 11 amino acids. Looked up from germline, CDR1 is MNHEY and CDR2 is SVGAGI. The CDR3 coding sequence is TGTGCCAGCAGATCCATCTGGGGCTACACCTTC. It specifies CASRSIWGYTF.

The J gene is TRBJ2-1, the V gene TRBV4-1, with 9 bases identical to TRBD2. This CDR3 has 17 amino acids. Germline loops: CDR1 MGHRA, CDR2 YSYEKL. The J segment lost 4 bases and the V segment lost 1 base, leaving 8 bases of the junction unmatched. In DNA, the CDR3 is TGCGCCAGCAGCCAAGTAACCGCTAGCGGGATTTACAATGAGCAGTTCTTC. Translation gives CASSQVTASGIYNEQFF.

The chain combines TRBV4-1 with TRBJ1-1; the match to TRBD1 covers 7 bases. V trimming: 1 base; J trimming: 7 bases; junction bases outside the gene matches: 12. The CDR3 has 16 residues. Per the germline V gene, CDR1 is MGHRA and CDR2 is YSYEKL. The DNA for the CDR3 is TGCGCCAGCAGCCAAGGGAGGGGGCGGTCGGGCGGTGAAGCTTTCTTT. Its translation: CASSQGRGRSGGEAFF.

V usage is TRBV5-1 and J usage is TRBJ2-2, with unresolved D. Germline CDR1 and CDR2: SGHRS and YFSETQ. Deletions cut 0 bases from V and 2 bases from J, with 8 bases between. CDR3 length: 15 amino acids. CDR3 sequence reads: CASSLVGNNTGELFF. The CDR3 nucleotides are TGCGCCAGCAGCTTGGTGGGGAATAACACCGGGGAGCTGTTTTTT.

The V and J genes are TRBV4-2 and TRBJ2-3; 9 nucleotides line up with TRBD2. After removal of 0 bases from V and 2 bases from J, the junction contained 9 bases not matched to a gene. The germline CDR1 and CDR2 sequences are LGHNA and YNFKEQ. The CDR3 length is 18 residues. In nucleotides, the CDR3 is TGTGCCAGCAGCCAAGAACCCAGCGGGGGGACCCCCACAGATACGCAGTATTTT. Protein product: CASSQEPSGGTPTDTQYF.